This T cell receptor beta chain is drawn from a study of blood T cell repertoires in COVID-19. Study-level information: Acute and convalescent COVID-19 specimens originated in the United States, Italy and Spain. The cDNA or gDNA used as material had been derived from T cells, B-cell-depleted T cells, or PBMCs.

Trimming cost V 1 base and J 8 bases; bases outside gene matches: 16. Germline V gene lookup returns CDR1 LNHDA and CDR2 SQIVND (reference sequence). The CDR3 runs 17 residues. Here immunoSEQ multiplex PCR was the method, and the copy in TCRdb shows in-frame clones only, minus some. Of about 92,000 clones detected, 85% appear once; the ten largest clones hold around 38%. The sample taken for sequencing was peripheral blood. The V and J genes are TRBV19 and TRBJ1-2; 7 bases are shared with TRBD1. The clonotype comes from an elderly man with acute or convalescent COVID-19. The CDR3 DNA follows: TGTGCCAGTAGTATAGTATCATTACAGGGGAGAACAAGCGGCTACACCTTC. Protein product: CASSIVSLQGRTSGYTF.